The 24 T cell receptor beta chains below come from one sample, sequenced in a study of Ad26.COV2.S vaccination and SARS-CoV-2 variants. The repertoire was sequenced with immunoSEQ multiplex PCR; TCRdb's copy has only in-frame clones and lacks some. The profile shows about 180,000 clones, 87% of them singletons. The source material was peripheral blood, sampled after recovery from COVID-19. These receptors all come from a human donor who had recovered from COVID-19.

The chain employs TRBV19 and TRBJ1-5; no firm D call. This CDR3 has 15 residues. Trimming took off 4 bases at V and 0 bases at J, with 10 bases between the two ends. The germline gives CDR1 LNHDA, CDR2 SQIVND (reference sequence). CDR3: CASSTGFNSNQPQHF. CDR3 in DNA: TGTGCCAGTAGTACGGGATTCAATAGCAATCAGCCCCAGCATTTT.

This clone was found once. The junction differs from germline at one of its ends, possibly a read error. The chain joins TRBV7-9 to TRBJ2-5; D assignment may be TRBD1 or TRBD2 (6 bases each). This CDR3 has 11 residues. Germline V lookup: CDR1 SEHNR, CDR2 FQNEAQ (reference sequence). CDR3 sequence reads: CASSGAGQVNF. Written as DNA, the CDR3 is TGTGCCAGCAGCGGGGCGGGACAAGTGAACTTC.

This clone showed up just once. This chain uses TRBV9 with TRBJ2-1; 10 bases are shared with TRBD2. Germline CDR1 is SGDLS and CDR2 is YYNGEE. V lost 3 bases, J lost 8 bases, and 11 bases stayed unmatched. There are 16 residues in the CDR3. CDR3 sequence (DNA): TGTGCCAGCAGCGAGGGGATTAGCGGGGGGTTCGATGAGCAGTTCTTC. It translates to CASSEGISGGFDEQFF.

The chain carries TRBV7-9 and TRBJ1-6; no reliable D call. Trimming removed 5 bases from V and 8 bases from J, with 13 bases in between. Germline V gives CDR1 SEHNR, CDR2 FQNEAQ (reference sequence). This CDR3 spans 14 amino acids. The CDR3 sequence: CASSRGWSDSPLHF. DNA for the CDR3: TGTGCCAGCAGCCGCGGATGGAGTGATTCACCCCTCCACTTT.

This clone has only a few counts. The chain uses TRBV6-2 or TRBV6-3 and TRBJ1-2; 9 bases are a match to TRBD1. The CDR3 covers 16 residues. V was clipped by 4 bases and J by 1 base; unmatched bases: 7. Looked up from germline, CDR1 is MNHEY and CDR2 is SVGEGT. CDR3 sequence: CASSFPRTGDNYGYTF. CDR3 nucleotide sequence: TGTGCCAGCAGTTTCCCCAGGACAGGGGATAACTATGGCTACACCTTC.

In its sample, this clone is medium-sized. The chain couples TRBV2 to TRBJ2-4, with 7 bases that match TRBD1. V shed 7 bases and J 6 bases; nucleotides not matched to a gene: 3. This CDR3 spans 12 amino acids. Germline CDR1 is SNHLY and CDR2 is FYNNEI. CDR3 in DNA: TGTGCCAGCACCCGGGACAGAAACATTCAGTACTTC. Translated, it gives CASTRDRNIQYF.

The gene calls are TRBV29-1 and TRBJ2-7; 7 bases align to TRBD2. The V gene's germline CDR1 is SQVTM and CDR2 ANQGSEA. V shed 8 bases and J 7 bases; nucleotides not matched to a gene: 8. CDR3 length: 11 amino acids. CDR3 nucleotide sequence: TGCAGCTCCCTCTCCGGGGGGGAGCAGTACTTC. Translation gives CSSLSGGEQYF.

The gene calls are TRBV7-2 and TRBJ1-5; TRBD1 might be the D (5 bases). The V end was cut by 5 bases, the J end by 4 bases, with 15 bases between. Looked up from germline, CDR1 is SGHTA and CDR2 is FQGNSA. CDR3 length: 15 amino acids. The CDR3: CASSPGGARNQPQHF. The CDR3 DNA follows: TGTGCCAGCAGCCCAGGAGGGGCGAGGAATCAGCCCCAGCATTTT.

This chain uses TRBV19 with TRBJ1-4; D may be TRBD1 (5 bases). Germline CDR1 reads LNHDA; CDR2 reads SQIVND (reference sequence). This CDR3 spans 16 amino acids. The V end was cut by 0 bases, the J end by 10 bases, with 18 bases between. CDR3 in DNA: TGTGCCAGTAGTATAGATCGTGAGGGGACTTTTGTAAAACTGTTTTTT. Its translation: CASSIDREGTFVKLFF. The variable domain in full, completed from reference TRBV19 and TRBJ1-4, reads DGGITQSPKYLFRKEGQNVTLSCEQNLNHDAMYWYRQDPGQGLRLIYYSQIVNDFQKGDIAEGYSVSREKKESFPLTVTSAQKNPTAFYLCASSIDREGTFVKLFFGSGTQLSVL.

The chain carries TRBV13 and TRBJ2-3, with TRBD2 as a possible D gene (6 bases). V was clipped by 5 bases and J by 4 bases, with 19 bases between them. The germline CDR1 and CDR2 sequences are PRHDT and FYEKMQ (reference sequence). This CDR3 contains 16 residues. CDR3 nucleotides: TGTGCCAGCAGCCCCGGGAGCGGAGGGCGGGCAGATACGCAGTATTTT. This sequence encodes CASSPGSGGRADTQYF.

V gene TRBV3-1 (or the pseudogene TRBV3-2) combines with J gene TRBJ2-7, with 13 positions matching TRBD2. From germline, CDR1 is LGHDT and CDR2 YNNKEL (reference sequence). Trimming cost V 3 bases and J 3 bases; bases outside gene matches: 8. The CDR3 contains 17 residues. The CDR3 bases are TGTGCCAGCAGCCATCCTAAGGGACTAGCGGGGCTCTACGAGCAGTACTTC. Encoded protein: CASSHPKGLAGLYEQYF.

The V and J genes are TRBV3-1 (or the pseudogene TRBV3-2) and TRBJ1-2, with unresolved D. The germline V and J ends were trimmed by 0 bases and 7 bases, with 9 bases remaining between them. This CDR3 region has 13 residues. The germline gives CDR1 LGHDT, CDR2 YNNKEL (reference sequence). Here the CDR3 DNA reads TGTGCCAGCAGCCAAGATGGTAGGAGTGGCTACACCTTC. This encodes CASSQDGRSGYTF.

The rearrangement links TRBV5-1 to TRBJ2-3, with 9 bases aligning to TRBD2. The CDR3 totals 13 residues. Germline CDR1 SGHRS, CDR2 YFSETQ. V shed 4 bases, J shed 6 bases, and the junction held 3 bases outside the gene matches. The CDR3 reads CASSQSGGDTQYF. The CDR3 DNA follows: TGCGCCAGCAGCCAAAGCGGGGGGGATACGCAGTATTTT.

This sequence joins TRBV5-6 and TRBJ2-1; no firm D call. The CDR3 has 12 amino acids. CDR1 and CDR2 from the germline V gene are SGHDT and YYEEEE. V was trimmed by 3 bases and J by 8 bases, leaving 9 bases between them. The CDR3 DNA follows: TGTGCCAGCAGCTCCACGACTGATGAGCAGTTCTTC. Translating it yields CASSSTTDEQFF.

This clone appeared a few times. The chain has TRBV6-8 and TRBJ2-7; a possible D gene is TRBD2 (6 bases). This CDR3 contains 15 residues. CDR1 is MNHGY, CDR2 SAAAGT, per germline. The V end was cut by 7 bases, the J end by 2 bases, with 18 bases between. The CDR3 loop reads CASTFRWGLPYEQYF. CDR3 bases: TGTGCCAGCACCTTCCGGTGGGGACTCCCCTACGAGCAGTACTTC.

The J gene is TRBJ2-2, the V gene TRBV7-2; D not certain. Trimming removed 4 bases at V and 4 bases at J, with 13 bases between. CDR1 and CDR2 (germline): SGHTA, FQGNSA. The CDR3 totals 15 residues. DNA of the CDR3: TGTGCCAGCAGCTACAACTTGAAGGGCACCGGGGAGCTGTTTTTT. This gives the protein CASSYNLKGTGELFF.

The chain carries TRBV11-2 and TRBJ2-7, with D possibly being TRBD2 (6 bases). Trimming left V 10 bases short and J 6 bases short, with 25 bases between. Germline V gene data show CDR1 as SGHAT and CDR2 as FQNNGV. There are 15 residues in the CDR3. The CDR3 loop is CATNQPGEFSVEQYF. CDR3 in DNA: TGTGCCACCAACCAACCGGGGGAGTTTTCTGTCGAGCAGTACTTC.

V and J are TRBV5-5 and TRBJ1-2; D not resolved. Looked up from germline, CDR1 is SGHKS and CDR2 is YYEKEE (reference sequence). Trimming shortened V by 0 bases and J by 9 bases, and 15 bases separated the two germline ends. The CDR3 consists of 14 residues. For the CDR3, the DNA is TGTGCCAGCAGCTTGGTACAGACCTCCTCGAGCTACACCTTC. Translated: CASSLVQTSSSYTF.

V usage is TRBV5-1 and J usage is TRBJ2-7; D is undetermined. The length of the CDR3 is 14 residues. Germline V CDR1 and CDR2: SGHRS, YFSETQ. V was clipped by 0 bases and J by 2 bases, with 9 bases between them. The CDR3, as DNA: TGCGCCAGCAGCTTGGATAGCACCGCCTACGAGCAGTACTTC. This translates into CASSLDSTAYEQYF.

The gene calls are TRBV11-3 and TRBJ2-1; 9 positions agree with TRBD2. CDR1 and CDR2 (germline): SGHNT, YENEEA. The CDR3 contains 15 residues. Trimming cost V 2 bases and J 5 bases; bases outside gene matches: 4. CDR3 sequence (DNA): TGTGCCAGCAGCTTATTAGCGGGGGTAAACAATGAGCAGTTCTTC. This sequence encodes CASSLLAGVNNEQFF.

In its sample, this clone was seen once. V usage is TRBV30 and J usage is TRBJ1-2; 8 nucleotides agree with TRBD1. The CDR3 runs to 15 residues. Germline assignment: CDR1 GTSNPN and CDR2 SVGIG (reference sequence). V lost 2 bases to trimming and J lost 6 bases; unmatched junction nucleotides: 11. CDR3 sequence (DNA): TGTGCCTGGAGTTCCCAGGGAGTCAGGGGGCATGGCTACACCTTC. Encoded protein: CAWSSQGVRGHGYTF. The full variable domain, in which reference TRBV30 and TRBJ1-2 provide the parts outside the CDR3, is SQTIHQWPATLVQPVGSPLSLECTVEGTSNPNLYWYRQAAGRGLQLLFYSVGIGQISSEVPQNLSASRPQDRQFILSSKKLLLSDSGFYLCAWSSQGVRGHGYTFGSGTRLTVV.

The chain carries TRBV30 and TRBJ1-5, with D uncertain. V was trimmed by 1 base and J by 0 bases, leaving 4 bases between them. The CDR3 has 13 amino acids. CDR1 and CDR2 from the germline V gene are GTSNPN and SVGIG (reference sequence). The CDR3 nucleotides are TGTGCCTGGAGTGAAGATAGCAATCAGCCCCAGCATTTT. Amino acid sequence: CAWSEDSNQPQHF. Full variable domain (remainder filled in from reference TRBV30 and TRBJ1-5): SQTIHQWPATLVQPVGSPLSLECTVEGTSNPNLYWYRQAAGRGLQLLFYSVGIGQISSEVPQNLSASRPQDRQFILSSKKLLLSDSGFYLCAWSEDSNQPQHFGDGTRLSIL.

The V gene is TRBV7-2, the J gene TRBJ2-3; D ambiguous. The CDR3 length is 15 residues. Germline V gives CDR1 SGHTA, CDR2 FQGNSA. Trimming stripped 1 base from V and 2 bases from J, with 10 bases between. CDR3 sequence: CASSLGLGPTDTQYF. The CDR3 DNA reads TGTGCCAGCAGCTTAGGACTGGGCCCCACAGATACGCAGTATTTT.

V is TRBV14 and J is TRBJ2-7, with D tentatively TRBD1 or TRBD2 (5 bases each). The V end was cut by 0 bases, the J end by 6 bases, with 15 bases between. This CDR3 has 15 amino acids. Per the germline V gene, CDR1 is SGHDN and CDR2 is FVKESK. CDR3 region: CASSQDPRDLIEQYF. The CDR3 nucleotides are TGTGCCAGCAGCCAAGATCCCCGGGACCTTATCGAGCAGTACTTC. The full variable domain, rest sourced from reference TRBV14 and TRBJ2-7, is EAGVTQFPSHSVIEKGQTVTLRCDPISGHDNLYWYRRVMGKEIKFLLHFVKESKQDESGMPNNRFLAERTGGTYSTLKVQPAELEDSGVYFCASSQDPRDLIEQYFGPGTRLTVT.